What follows are 7 T cell receptor beta chains derived from one specimen sequenced in a study of T cell responses to AZD1222 COVID-19 vaccine. Some clones are missing from TCRdb's copy, which holds only in-frame ones; the method was immunoSEQ multiplex PCR. The repertoire consists of about 120,000 clones, with 87% occurring once and the leading ten covering just over 2.5%. This material consisted of peripheral blood, taken 28 days after the second AZD1222 dose. The receptors stem from an adult who received the AZD1222 COVID-19 vaccine.

This chain connects TRBV12-3 or TRBV12-4 to TRBJ1-5; D is undetermined. The CDR3 runs 13 residues. Deletions cut 6 bases from V and 4 bases from J, with 10 bases between. CDR3 protein: CASRYTENQPQHF. CDR3 nucleotides: TGTGCCAGCAGGTATACAGAGAATCAGCCCCAGCATTTT.

The chain is built from TRBV18 and TRBJ1-5; D unresolved. Germline V gene lookup returns CDR1 KGHSH and CDR2 LQKENI. The CDR3 covers 15 residues. The ends were cut back, 2 bases at V and 2 bases at J, with 10 bases in the middle. CDR3 sequence reads: CASSPGGRRNQPQHF. DNA for the CDR3: TGTGCCAGCTCACCAGGAGGGCGACGCAATCAGCCCCAGCATTTT. Using reference TRBV18 and TRBJ1-5 for the parts outside the CDR3, the full variable domain is NAGVMQNPRHLVRRRGQEARLRCSPMKGHSHVYWYRQLPEEGLKFMVYLQKENIIDESGMPKERFSAEFPKEGPSILRIQQVVRGDSAAYFCASSPGGRRNQPQHFGDGTRLSIL.

The rearrangement links TRBV7-2 to TRBJ2-2; D gene ambiguous. The CDR3 extends over 14 amino acids. Germline V gene sequence: CDR1 SGHTA, CDR2 FQGNSA. V shed 6 bases and J shed 2 bases, with 10 bases lying between them. Here the CDR3 DNA reads TGTGCCAGCAGTCCTGACGGAAACACCGGGGAGCTGTTTTTT. It is translated as CASSPDGNTGELFF.

This clone has a single count. CDR3 amino acids: CASSPPDEDHFYNSPLHF. In DNA, the CDR3 is TGTGCCAGCAGCCCGCCTGACGAAGATCACTTCTATAATTCACCCCTCCACTTT. This sequence joins TRBV7-8 and TRBJ1-6; D is unclear. The CDR3 extends over 18 amino acids. CDR1 is SGHVS, CDR2 FQNEAQ, per germline. Trimming took 5 bases from V and 3 from J, leaving 20 bases between them.

The chain joins TRBV5-4 to TRBJ2-7, with D possibly matching TRBD2 (5 bases). Germline loops: CDR1 SGHNT, CDR2 YYREEE (reference sequence). The CDR3 is made up of 14 amino acids. With 1 base removed from V and 7 bases from J, the gap between germline ends came to 15 bases. CDR3 sequence reads: CASSLKGATREQYF. As DNA, the CDR3 is TGTGCCAGCAGCTTGAAAGGTGCAACTAGGGAGCAGTACTTC. The full variable domain, in which reference TRBV5-4 and TRBJ2-7 provide the parts outside the CDR3, is ETGVTQSPTHLIKTRGQQVTLRCSSQSGHNTVSWYQQALGQGPQFIFQYYREEENGRGNFPPRFSGLQFPNYSSELNVNALELDDSALYLCASSLKGATREQYFGPGTRLTVT.

The chain links TRBV2 to TRBJ2-2; TRBD1 might be the D (6 bases). This CDR3 has 16 residues. Trimming cost V 6 bases and J 3 bases, with 17 bases left between them. Germline V gene sequence: CDR1 SNHLY, CDR2 FYNNEI. CDR3 region: CASRGRQVFDTGELFF. The CDR3 bases are TGTGCCAGCAGAGGGAGACAGGTTTTTGACACCGGGGAGCTGTTTTTT.

This chain links TRBV11-1 with TRBJ1-1; tentative D call: TRBD1 (5 bases). Germline loops: CDR1 SGHAT, CDR2 FQDESV (reference sequence). Trimming took 3 bases from V and 1 from J, leaving 9 bases between them. The CDR3 has 14 residues. This CDR3 reads CASSFNQGNTEAFF. The DNA of the CDR3 is TGTGCCAGCAGCTTCAATCAGGGGAACACTGAAGCTTTCTTT. The variable domain in full, completed from reference TRBV11-1 and TRBJ1-1, reads EAEVAQSPRYKITEKSQAVAFWCDPISGHATLYWYRQILGQGPELLVQFQDESVVDDSQLPKDRFSAERLKGVDSTLKIQPAELGDSAMYLCASSFNQGNTEAFFGQGTRLTVV.